These 21 T cell receptor beta chains were sequenced from one sample in a study of identical twins. TCRdb fed the 5' RACE reads into MiXCR, producing one record per CDR3 protein. The repertoire holds 150,000 or so distinct CDR3 sequences, with under 4.5% as singletons. The specimen was memory T cells sorted from blood. These receptors originate from a man between 18 and 35 years old in good health.

There are many counts of this clonotype. This chain connects TRBV7-8 to TRBJ2-5, with D uncertain. The V gene's germline CDR1 is SGHVS and CDR2 FQNEAQ. The V end lost 2 bases, the J end lost 7 bases, and 17 bases lay between the germline ends. CDR3 size: 15 residues. The CDR3 nucleotides read TGTGCCAGCAGCTTAACTTTAGGAAACGAAGGGACCCAGTACTTC. Amino acids: CASSLTLGNEGTQYF.

This clonotype was counted ten times or more. The chain has TRBV18 and TRBJ1-1, with D possibly matching TRBD1 (5 bases). Germline CDR1 KGHSH, CDR2 LQKENI. V was cut by 1 base and J by 5 bases, with 14 bases left in between. CDR3 size: 15 residues. The CDR3, as DNA: TGTGCCAGCTCACCACAGAGTAAGGGGAGGACTGAAGCTTTCTTT. It specifies CASSPQSKGRTEAFF.

In this sample, this clonotype turned up many times. The chain carries TRBV20-1 and TRBJ2-1, with D uncertain. The CDR3 extends over 10 amino acids. V lost 5 bases and J lost 3, with 2 bases in between. The germline V gene has CDR1 DFQATT and CDR2 SNEGSKA (reference sequence). In DNA, the CDR3 is TGCAGTGCTTACTACAATGAGCAGTTCTTC. This gives the protein CSAYYNEQFF.

This chain links TRBV7-2 with TRBJ2-1, with 8 bases lining up with TRBD1. This CDR3 region has 16 residues. Germline loops: CDR1 SGHTA, CDR2 FQGNSA. The V segment lost 8 bases and the J segment 7 bases; nucleotides outside the gene matches: 16. CDR3 nucleotides: TGTGCCAGCGCTCCGGCCGCGCAGGGGGCGGCGAATGAGCAGTTCTTC. Its protein is CASAPAAQGAANEQFF.

This clonotype was detected many times. CDR3 loop: CASSGPGFSGELFF. The CDR3 region has the DNA TGTGCCAGTTCCGGGCCAGGCTTTTCCGGGGAGCTGTTTTTT. The chain combines TRBV28 with TRBJ2-2; no clear D. The ends were cut back, 9 bases at V and 6 bases at J, with 17 bases in the middle. This CDR3 has 14 amino acids. Germline CDR1 MDHEN, CDR2 SYDVKM.

The chain has TRBV7-2 and TRBJ1-5, with D possibly matching TRBD1 (5 bases). V lost 0 bases to trimming and J lost 4 bases, with 10 bases between them. Germline lookup yields CDR1 SGHTA and CDR2 FQGNSA. This CDR3 comprises 15 residues. This CDR3 is CASSLAGGGNQPQHF. In DNA, the CDR3 is TGTGCCAGCAGCTTAGCTGGGGGTGGGAATCAGCCCCAGCATTTT. The whole variable domain, remainder taken from reference TRBV7-2 and TRBJ1-5, is GAGVSQSPSNKVTEKGKDVELRCDPISGHTALYWYRQSLGQGLEFLIYFQGNSAPDKSGLPSDRFSAERTGGSVSTLTIQRTQQEDSAVYLCASSLAGGGNQPQHFGDGTRLSIL.

The sample holds many counts of this clonotype. The chain is built from TRBV6-5 and TRBJ1-5, with D possibly matching TRBD1 (5 bases). The CDR3 contains 14 residues. The germline CDR1 and CDR2 sequences are MNHEY and SVGAGI. V shed 5 bases and J shed 3 bases, with 11 bases lying between them. CDR3 sequence: CASSTRQHNQPQHF. The CDR3 DNA reads TGTGCCAGCAGTACACGACAGCACAATCAGCCCCAGCATTTT.

This clonotype showed up many times. The CDR3 bases are TGTGCCAGCAGCGTAGGGCAGGGGCCTTCCTACGAGCAGTACTTC. It specifies CASSVGQGPSYEQYF. This chain connects TRBV9 to TRBJ2-7, with D perhaps TRBD1 (6 bases). This CDR3 spans 15 amino acids. V was trimmed by 0 bases and J by 1 base, leaving 11 bases between them. Germline lookup yields CDR1 SGDLS and CDR2 YYNGEE.

This clonotype was counted at least ten times. The chain employs TRBV7-2 and TRBJ1-2; TRBD1 matches at 10 bases. The germline V gene has CDR1 SGHTA and CDR2 FQGNSA. With 1 base clipped from V and 7 bases from J, the junction kept 6 bases outside the gene matches. The CDR3 covers 15 residues. Written as DNA, the CDR3 is TGTGCCAGCAGCTTAGACGGGACAGGGGCGAGTGGCTACACCTTC. Protein: CASSLDGTGASGYTF.

This clonotype was observed many times. The genes are TRBV20-1 and TRBJ2-3; 11 bases line up with TRBD2. In germline, CDR1 is DFQATT, CDR2 SNEGSKA (reference sequence). The CDR3 has 15 residues. J was trimmed by 4 bases and V by 6 bases; bases with no gene match: 9. The CDR3: CSAGMYSGRADTQYF. The CDR3 DNA sequence: TGCAGTGCAGGAATGTATAGCGGGAGGGCAGATACGCAGTATTTT.

This clonotype was detected many times. This may be a read error: a much more frequent sequence differs by one nucleotide. The chain joins TRBV20-1 to TRBJ2-7; no firm D call. The length of the CDR3 is 11 residues. Trimming took 1 base from V and 10 from J, leaving 11 bases between them. Germline V gene data show CDR1 as DFQATT and CDR2 as SNEGSKA (reference sequence). The CDR3 sequence: CSARGKLGQYF. CDR3 bases: TGCAGTGCTAGAGGGAAACTGGGACAGTACTTC.

Many counts were recorded for this clonotype. The chain is built from TRBV24-1 and TRBJ2-5; weak D call: TRBD1 (5 bases). Germline assignment: CDR1 KGHDR and CDR2 SFDVKD. The CDR3 sequence is 13 residues long. Trimming took off 1 base at V and 7 bases at J, with 9 bases between the two ends. The CDR3 sequence is CATSDFSGLTQYF. CDR3 bases: TGTGCCACCAGTGATTTCTCAGGGTTGACCCAGTACTTC.

This clonotype has at least ten counts. The V call is TRBV5-1, the J call TRBJ2-1, with D unclear. Germline values: CDR1 SGHRS, CDR2 YFSETQ. This CDR3 is 14 amino acids long. Trimming took off 0 bases at V and 7 bases at J, with 11 bases between the two ends. Here the CDR3 reads CASSLDPDTNEQFF. The CDR3 nucleotides are TGCGCCAGCAGCTTGGATCCCGACACAAATGAGCAGTTCTTC.

This clonotype was picked up many times. The V and J genes are TRBV18 and TRBJ2-1; D not certain. V was trimmed by 0 bases and J by 8 bases, leaving 14 bases between them. The CDR3 is made up of 15 amino acids. Germline-derived CDR1 and CDR2 are KGHSH and LQKENI. CDR3 region: CASSPPGLSGYEQFF. DNA for the CDR3: TGTGCCAGCTCACCACCGGGTCTTTCAGGCTATGAGCAGTTCTTC.

This clonotype was picked up many times. The rearrangement joins TRBV12-3 or TRBV12-4 to TRBJ2-7, with a weak D call TRBD2 (5 bases). CDR3 length: 14 residues. Trimming stripped 2 bases from V and 2 bases from J, with 10 bases between. This CDR3 is CASSLPGVTYEQYF. The CDR3 region has the DNA TGTGCCAGCAGTTTACCCGGGGTTACCTACGAGCAGTACTTC.

This clonotype was observed a few times. The chain has TRBV6-5 and TRBJ1-1; D is perhaps TRBD1 (6 bases). CDR3 length equals 13 residues. The V gene lost 4 bases and the J gene lost 11 bases, with 17 bases spanning the gap. CDR1 is MNHEY and CDR2 is SVGAGI in the germline V gene. The CDR3 loop is CASSSGTRVGAFF. CDR3 sequence (DNA): TGTGCCAGCAGTTCCGGGACACGGGTTGGGGCTTTCTTT.

This clonotype occurred many times. The gene calls are TRBV20-1 and TRBJ2-5; weak D call: TRBD2 (6 bases). Germline V gene data show CDR1 as DFQATT and CDR2 as SNEGSKA (reference sequence). This CDR3 contains 13 residues. Trimming stripped 3 bases from V and 5 bases from J, with 13 bases between. The CDR3: CSASETSRETQYF. CDR3 sequence (DNA): TGCAGTGCTAGCGAGACTAGTAGGGAGACCCAGTACTTC.

This clonotype was seen at least ten times. This chain joins TRBV9 and TRBJ2-2, with 9 positions matching TRBD1. The CDR3 is made up of 15 amino acids. V was pared by 4 bases and J by 6 bases, with 7 bases of the junction left unmatched. Germline V lookup: CDR1 SGDLS, CDR2 YYNGEE. Here the CDR3 reads CASSPRDRDSGELFF. CDR3 bases: TGTGCCAGCAGCCCCCGGGACAGGGATTCCGGGGAGCTGTTTTTT.

This clonotype was seen many times. The V and J genes are TRBV18 and TRBJ2-5; D is unresolved. The CDR3 has 14 amino acids. Trimming took 5 bases from V and 1 from J, leaving 11 bases between them. CDR1 and CDR2 (germline): KGHSH, LQKENI. CDR3 residues: CASSSTVTQETQYF. The CDR3 DNA is TGTGCCAGCTCATCCACGGTAACCCAAGAGACCCAGTACTTC.

The chain combines TRBV25-1 with TRBJ2-7; D perhaps matches TRBD2 (5 bases). Germline CDR1 reads MGHDK; CDR2 reads SYGVNS. CDR3 length: 14 amino acids. With 8 bases removed from V and 5 bases from J, the gap between germline ends came to 19 bases. CDR3: CASSGVGKQDEQYF. DNA for the CDR3: TGTGCCAGCTCCGGGGTAGGAAAACAAGACGAGCAGTACTTC.

This clonotype has a count of ten or more. The chain carries TRBV12-3 or TRBV12-4 and TRBJ2-2; D may be TRBD1 or TRBD2 (5 bases each). The V gene lost 6 bases and the J gene lost 2 bases, with 13 bases spanning the gap. The CDR3 spans 15 residues. The CDR3 region has the DNA TGTGCCAGCAGCCGCACTAGGGGTAACACCGGGGAGCTGTTTTTT. Its protein is CASSRTRGNTGELFF.